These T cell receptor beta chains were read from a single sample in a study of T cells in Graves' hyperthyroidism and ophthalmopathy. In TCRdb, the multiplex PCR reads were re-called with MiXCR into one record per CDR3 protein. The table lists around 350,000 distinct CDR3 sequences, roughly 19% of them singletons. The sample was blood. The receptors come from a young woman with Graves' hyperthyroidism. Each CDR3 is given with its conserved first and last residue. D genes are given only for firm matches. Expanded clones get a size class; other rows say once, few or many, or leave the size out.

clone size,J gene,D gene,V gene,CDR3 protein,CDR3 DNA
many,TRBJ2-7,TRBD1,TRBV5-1,CASSGGQGVYEQYF,TGCGCCAGCAGCGGGGGACAGGGGGTATACGAGCAGTACTTC
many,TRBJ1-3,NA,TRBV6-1,CASSSGQLGNTIYF,TGTGCCAGCAGCTCCGGACAGCTTGGAAACACCATATATTTT
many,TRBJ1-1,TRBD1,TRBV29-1,CSGRYRGDTEAFF,TGCAGCGGGAGATACAGGGGGGACACTGAAGCTTTCTTT
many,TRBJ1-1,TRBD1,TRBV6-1,CASRMTGGIAEAFF,TGTGCCAGCAGGATGACAGGGGGCATAGCTGAAGCTTTCTTT
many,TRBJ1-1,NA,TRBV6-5,CASRGGGEATEAFF,TGTGCCAGCAGAGGGGGGGGAGAGGCCACTGAAGCTTTCTTT
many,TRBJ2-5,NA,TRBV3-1,CASSHLGAETQYF,TGTGCCAGCAGCCACCTGGGGGCGGAGACCCAGTACTTC
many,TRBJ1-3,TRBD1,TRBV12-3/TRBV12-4,CASIQGQGRNTIYF,TGTGCCAGCATCCAAGGACAGGGGAGAAACACCATATATTTT
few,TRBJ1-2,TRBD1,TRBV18,CASSQQGAFGYTF,TGTGCCAGCTCACAACAGGGGGCATTTGGCTACACCTTC
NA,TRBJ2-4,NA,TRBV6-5,CASSNRDGGNIQYF,TGTGCCAGCAGTAACAGGGACGGGGGAAACATTCAGTACTTC
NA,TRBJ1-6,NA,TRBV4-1,CASSPWGEGSYNSPLHF,TGCGCCAGCAGCCCTTGGGGGGAGGGCTCCTATAATTCACCCCTCCACTTT
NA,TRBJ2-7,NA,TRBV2,CASSGTETYEQYF,TGTGCCAGCAGTGGGACGGAAACCTACGAGCAGTACTTC
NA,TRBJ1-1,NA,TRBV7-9,CASSLAGGRDTEAFF,TGTGCCAGCAGCTTAGCGGGGGGGAGAGACACTGAAGCTTTCTTT
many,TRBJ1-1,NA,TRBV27,CASSTGGKKAFF,TGTGCCAGCAGCACCGGAGGTAAGAAAGCTTTCTTT
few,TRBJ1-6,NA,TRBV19,CASSMSRNNSPLHF,TGTGCCAGTAGTATGTCCCGGAATAATTCACCCCTCCACTTT
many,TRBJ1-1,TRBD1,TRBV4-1,CASSDPQGGITEAFF,TGCGCCAGCAGCGACCCACAGGGGGGGATCACTGAAGCTTTCTTT
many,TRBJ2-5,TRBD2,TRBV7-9,CASSPGSGGRSETQYF,TGTGCCAGCAGCCCTGGGAGCGGGGGTAGGTCAGAGACCCAGTACTTC
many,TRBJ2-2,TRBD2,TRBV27,CASSLSSSGDYTGELFF,TGTGCCAGCAGTTTATCGTCTAGCGGTGACTACACCGGGGAGCTGTTTTTT
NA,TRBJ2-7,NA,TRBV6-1,CASRVAHTYEQYF,TGTGCCAGCAGAGTAGCGCATACCTACGAGCAGTACTTC
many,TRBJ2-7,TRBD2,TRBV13,CASSLRLAGDPFDEQYF,TGTGCCAGCAGCTTAAGGCTAGCGGGGGACCCCTTCGACGAGCAGTACTTC
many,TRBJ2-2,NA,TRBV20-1,CSALGPLNTGELFF,TGCAGTGCCCTAGGCCCCCTAAACACCGGGGAGCTGTTTTTT
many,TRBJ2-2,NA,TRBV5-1,CASSFNMAELFF,TGCGCCAGCAGCTTTAACATGGCGGAGCTGTTTTTT
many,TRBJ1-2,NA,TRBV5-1,CASSLGRDGYTF,TGCGCCAGCAGCTTGGGTAGAGACGGCTACACCTTC
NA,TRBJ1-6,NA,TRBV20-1,CSAREGSNNSPLHF,TGCAGTGCTAGGGAGGGATCCAATAATTCACCCCTCCACTTT
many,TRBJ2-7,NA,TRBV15,CATSRERTRSYEQYF,TGTGCCACCAGCAGAGAGAGGACCCGCTCCTACGAGCAGTACTTC
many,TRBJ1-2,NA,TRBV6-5,CASSADGNYGYTF,TGTGCCAGCTCAGCCGACGGAAACTATGGCTACACCTTC
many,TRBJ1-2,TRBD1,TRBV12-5,CASGLTQTGIYGYTF,TGTGCTAGTGGTTTGACCCAGACAGGGATTTATGGCTACACCTTC
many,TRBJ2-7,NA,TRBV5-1,CASSVSVRGIRSEQYF,TGCGCCAGCAGCGTCAGTGTGAGAGGGATTCGGTCCGAGCAGTACTTC
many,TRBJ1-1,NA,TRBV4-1,CASSQERVREAFF,TGCGCCAGCAGCCAAGAGAGGGTCCGTGAAGCTTTCTTT
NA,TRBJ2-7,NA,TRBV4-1,CASSQVPGASSYEQYF,TGCGCCAGCAGCCAGGTCCCGGGAGCCAGCTCCTACGAGCAGTACTTC
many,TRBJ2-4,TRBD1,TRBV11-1,CASRDRGFGIKYF,TGTGCCAGCCGGGACAGGGGATTCGGCATTAAGTACTTC
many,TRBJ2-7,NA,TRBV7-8,CASSLSVYEQYF,TGTGCCAGCAGCTTATCAGTCTACGAGCAGTACTTC
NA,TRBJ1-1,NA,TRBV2,CASSLTKGTEAFF,TGTGCCAGCAGCCTCACTAAGGGCACTGAAGCTTTCTTT
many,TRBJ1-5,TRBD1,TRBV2,CASSGRTGSSNQPQHF,TGTGCCAGCAGTGGGCGGACAGGGTCGAGCAATCAGCCCCAGCATTTT
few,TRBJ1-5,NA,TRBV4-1,CASSQEGWQYSNQPQHF,TGCGCCAGCAGCCAAGAGGGGTGGCAATATAGCAATCAGCCCCAGCATTTT
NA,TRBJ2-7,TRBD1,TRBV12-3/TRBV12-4,CASSSAGTDYEQYF,TGTGCCAGCAGTTCAGCCGGGACAGACTACGAGCAGTACTTC
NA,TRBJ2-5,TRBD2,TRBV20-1,CSASFFGSGGQETQYF,TGCAGTGCTAGCTTTTTTGGTAGCGGGGGACAAGAGACCCAGTACTTC
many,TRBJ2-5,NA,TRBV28,CASSLQGLVETQYF,TGTGCCAGCAGTTTGCAAGGGCTCGTAGAGACCCAGTACTTC
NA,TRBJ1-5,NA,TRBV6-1,CASSPLLVSNQPQHF,TGTGCCAGCAGCCCCCTTTTGGTTAGCAATCAGCCCCAGCATTTT
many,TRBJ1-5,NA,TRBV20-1,CSARGGDNQPQHF,TGCAGTGCTAGGGGGGGAGATAATCAGCCCCAGCATTTT
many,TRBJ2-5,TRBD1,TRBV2,CASSDPTGGIAETQYF,TGTGCCAGCAGTGACCCGACAGGGGGAATTGCGGAGACCCAGTACTTC
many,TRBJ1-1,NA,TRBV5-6,CATRGGRGGTEAFF,TGTGCCACCCGAGGAGGGAGGGGAGGCACTGAAGCTTTCTTT
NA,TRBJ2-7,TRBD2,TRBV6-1,CASSEVGLAGATYEQYF,TGTGCCAGCAGTGAAGTGGGTCTAGCGGGGGCTACCTACGAGCAGTACTTC
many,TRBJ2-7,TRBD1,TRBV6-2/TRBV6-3,CASSPGQGRSYEQYF,TGTGCCAGCAGTCCGGGACAGGGGAGGTCCTACGAGCAGTACTTC
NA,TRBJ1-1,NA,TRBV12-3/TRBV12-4,CASTLVTEAFF,TGTGCCAGCACCTTAGTTACTGAAGCTTTCTTT
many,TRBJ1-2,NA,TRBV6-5,CASSYSSGKPVGGNTF,TGTGCCAGCAGTTACTCCTCAGGGAAACCAGTAGGTGGCAACACCTTC
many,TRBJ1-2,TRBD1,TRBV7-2,CASSLAQGAFYGYTF,TGTGCCAGCAGCTTAGCACAGGGGGCTTTCTATGGCTACACCTTC
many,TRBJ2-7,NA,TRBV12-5,CASGLDPLRGYYEQYF,TGTGCTAGTGGTTTGGACCCCTTAAGAGGGTACTACGAGCAGTACTTC
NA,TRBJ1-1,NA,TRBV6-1,CASIEGAGTEAFF,TGTGCCAGCATCGAAGGGGCTGGGACTGAAGCTTTCTTT